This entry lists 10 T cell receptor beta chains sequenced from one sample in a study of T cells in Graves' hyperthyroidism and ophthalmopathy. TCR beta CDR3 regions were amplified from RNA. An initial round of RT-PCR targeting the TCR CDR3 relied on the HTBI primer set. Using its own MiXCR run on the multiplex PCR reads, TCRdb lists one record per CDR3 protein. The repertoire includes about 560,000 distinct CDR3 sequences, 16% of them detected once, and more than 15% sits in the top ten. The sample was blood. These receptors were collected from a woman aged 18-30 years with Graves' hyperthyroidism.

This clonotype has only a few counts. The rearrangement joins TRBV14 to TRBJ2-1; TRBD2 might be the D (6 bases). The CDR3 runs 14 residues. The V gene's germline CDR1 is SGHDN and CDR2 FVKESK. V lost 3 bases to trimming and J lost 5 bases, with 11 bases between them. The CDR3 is CASSHLEGHNEQFF. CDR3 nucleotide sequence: TGTGCCAGCAGCCATCTGGAGGGACACAATGAGCAGTTCTTC.

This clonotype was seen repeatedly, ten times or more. For the CDR3, the DNA is TGTGCCAGCAGTTACTTACAGGGGTTTAGGGGTGTCCAAGAGACCCAGTACTTC. Amino acids: CASSYLQGFRGVQETQYF. This rearrangement joins TRBV6-2 or TRBV6-3 to TRBJ2-5, with 7 nucleotides matching TRBD1. This CDR3 comprises 18 residues. The V segment lost 1 base and the J segment 1 base; nucleotides outside the gene matches: 12. The V gene's germline CDR1 is MNHEY and CDR2 SVGEGT.

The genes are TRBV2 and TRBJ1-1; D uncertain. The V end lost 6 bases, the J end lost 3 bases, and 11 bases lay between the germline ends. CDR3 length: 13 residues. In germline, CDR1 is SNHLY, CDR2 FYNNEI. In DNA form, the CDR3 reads TGTGCCAGCAGATTGCCCCCCGACACTGAAGCTTTCTTT. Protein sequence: CASRLPPDTEAFF.

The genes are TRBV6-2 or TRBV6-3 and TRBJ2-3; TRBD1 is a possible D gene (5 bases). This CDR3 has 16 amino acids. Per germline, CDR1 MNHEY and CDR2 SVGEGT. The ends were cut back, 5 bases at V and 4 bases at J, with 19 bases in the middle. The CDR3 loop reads CASSRGLDSLADTQYF. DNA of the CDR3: TGTGCCAGCAGTAGGGGCTTGGATAGTTTGGCAGATACGCAGTATTTT.

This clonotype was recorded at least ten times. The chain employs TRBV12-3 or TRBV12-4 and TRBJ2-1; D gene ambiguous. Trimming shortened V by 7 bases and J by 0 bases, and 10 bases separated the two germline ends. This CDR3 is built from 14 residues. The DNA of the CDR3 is TGTGCCAGCACCGACACCCGCTCCTACAATGAGCAGTTCTTC. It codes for CASTDTRSYNEQFF.

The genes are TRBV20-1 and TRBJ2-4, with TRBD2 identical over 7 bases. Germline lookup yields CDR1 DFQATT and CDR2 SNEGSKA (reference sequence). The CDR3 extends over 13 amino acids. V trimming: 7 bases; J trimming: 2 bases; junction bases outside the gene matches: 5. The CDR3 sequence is CSVRGGTKNIQYF. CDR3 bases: TGCAGTGTTCGGGGAGGGACCAAAAACATTCAGTACTTC.

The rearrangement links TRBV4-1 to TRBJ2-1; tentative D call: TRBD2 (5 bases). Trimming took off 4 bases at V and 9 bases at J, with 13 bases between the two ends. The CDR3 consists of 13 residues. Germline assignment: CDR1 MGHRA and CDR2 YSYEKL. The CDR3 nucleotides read TGCGCCAGCAGCCGCCTAGGTAGCGTTGAGCAGTTCTTC. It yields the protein CASSRLGSVEQFF.

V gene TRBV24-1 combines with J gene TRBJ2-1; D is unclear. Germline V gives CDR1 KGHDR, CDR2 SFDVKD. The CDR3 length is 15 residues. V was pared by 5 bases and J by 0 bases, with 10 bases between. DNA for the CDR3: TGTGCCACCAGTGGGGTCGAAAGCTCCTACAATGAGCAGTTCTTC. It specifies CATSGVESSYNEQFF.

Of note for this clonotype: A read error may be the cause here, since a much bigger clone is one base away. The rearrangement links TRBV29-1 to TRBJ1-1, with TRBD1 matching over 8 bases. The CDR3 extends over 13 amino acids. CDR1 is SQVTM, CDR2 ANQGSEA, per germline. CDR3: CSVNRGANPEASF. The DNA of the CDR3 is TGCAGCGTTAACAGGGGGGCAAACCCTGAAGCTTCCTTT.

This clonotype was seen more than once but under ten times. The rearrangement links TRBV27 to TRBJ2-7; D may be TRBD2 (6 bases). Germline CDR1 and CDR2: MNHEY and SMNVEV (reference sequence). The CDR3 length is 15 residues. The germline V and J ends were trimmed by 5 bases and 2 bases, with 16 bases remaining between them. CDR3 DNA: TGTGCCAGCAGTCAATCGGGAGATCTCCCCTACGAGCAGTACTTC. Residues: CASSQSGDLPYEQYF.